This T cell receptor beta chain was found in a study of T cell responses to AZD1222 COVID-19 vaccine. The table came from immunoSEQ multiplex PCR; TCRdb's copy has only in-frame clones and leaves some out. The sample lists 150,000 to 200,000 clones, 80% to 95% occurring once. This specimen consisted of peripheral blood, obtained on day 0 of AZD1222 vaccination. The clonotype comes from an adult in good health.

The DNA for the CDR3 is TGTGCCAGCAGCCCTCGACTAGCGGGAGCGGGAGAGCAGTTCTTC. Protein product: CASSPRLAGAGEQFF. The V and J genes are TRBV7-9 and TRBJ2-1, with 12 bases identical to TRBD2. Unmatched junction bases numbered 9, after V lost 5 bases and J lost 10 bases. Germline CDR1 is SEHNR and CDR2 is FQNEAQ (reference sequence). The CDR3 consists of 15 residues.